This T cell receptor (beta chain) comes out of a study of human T cells and chemical hapten exposure. The V and J ends lost 8 bases and 0 bases respectively, with 10 bases between them. The CDR3 sequence is 13 residues long. From germline, CDR1 is MNHNY and CDR2 SVGAGI (reference sequence). General observations from the study: TCRs exceeding a frequency of 1 in 1000 stayed unchanged under DPC sensitization.

TCRdb reprocessed the RACE reads with MiXCR, giving one entry per CDR3 protein. The table includes about 340,000 distinct CDR3 sequences, about 7% detected once. Described time point: patch test 1, 2 weeks after DPC sensitization. Specified treatment: therapeutic diphenylcyclopropenone sensitization with weekly scalp DPC. A remark on this clonotype: Antigen specificity is unknown.

This receptor was identified in a woman younger than 30 with alopecia areata. Some clones in this sample may be carry-over from other donors' samples. V is TRBV6-6 and J is TRBJ1-2; no definite D call. The source material was whole blood, sampled in connection with sensitization to the hapten diphenylcyclopropenone (DPC). Here the CDR3 DNA reads TGTGCCAGCCGCTCCGAGACTAACTATGGCTACACCTTC. Amino acids: CASRSETNYGYTF.